This T cell receptor beta chain is drawn from a study of cytomegalovirus exposure and HLA in healthy donors. The CDR3 contains 13 residues. Germline V gives CDR1 MGHRA, CDR2 YSYEKL. Trimming removed 4 bases at V and 5 bases at J, with 11 bases between. Vbeta (60) and Jbeta (13) primers were used in the PCR. Profiled with immunoSEQ multiplex PCR; TCRdb holds only in-frame clones, not every one. The sample contains fewer than 200,000 clones, less than 80% of which appear only once. This TCR was recovered from a middle-aged woman in good health and CMV-seronegative. The chain combines TRBV4-1 with TRBJ1-1; D perhaps matches TRBD1 (6 bases). The sequenced material came from PBMCs. Here the CDR3 DNA reads TGCGCCAGCAGCCCAGGGGCGCGGACTGAAGCTTTCTTT. Its translation is CASSPGARTEAFF.